The sequence of this T cell receptor (beta chain) was determined in a study of OX40 agonist ivuxolimab in advanced cancers. Overall study: Partial responses were recorded for three patients, including one with hepatocellular carcinoma and two with cutaneous melanoma. General study findings and limits: What antigens the expanded peripheral T cells recognized was never established. At 0.1 to 3.0 mg/kg and by week 6, clonal expansion occurred in CD4+ and CD8+ blood T cells.

With respect to this clone: Antigen: not known.

The timepoints at which blood was sampled were baseline, cycle 4 day 1, and cycle 7 day 1. The protocol was immunoSEQ multiplex PCR, while the TCRdb copy is restricted to in-frame clones and leaves out a portion. This sample has 100,000 to 150,000 clones, with just under 95% found just once. The CDR3 covers 18 residues. J lost 7 bases, V lost 0 bases, and 13 bases had no gene match. Germline-derived CDR1 and CDR2 are LNHDA and SQIVND (reference sequence). Here the sequenced sample was CD4+ or CD8+ T cells sorted from blood, taken in a trial of the OX40 agonist ivuxolimab. The TCR originated in an adult with an advanced solid tumor such as melanoma, head and neck, liver or kidney cancer. The rearrangement joins TRBV19 to TRBJ1-1; TRBD1 agrees at 11 bases. The CDR3 nucleotides read TGTGCCAGTAGTATAGATGGGGACAGGGGGAATGGAGTCGGTGAAGCTTTCTTT. It is translated as CASSIDGDRGNGVGEAFF.